These 26 T cell receptor beta chains share one sample of origin, sequenced in a study of cytomegalovirus exposure and HLA in healthy donors. Both 60 Vbeta primers and 13 Jbeta primers went into the PCR. Measured with immunoSEQ multiplex PCR; TCRdb has only the in-frame clones, and not every one. The profile shows about 260,000 clones, just under 85% of them singletons. The sample was PBMCs. These receptors came from a woman in her 40s in good health and CMV-seropositive.

The rearrangement links TRBV4-3 to TRBJ2-3; 8 bases are a match to TRBD2. Trimming took 1 base from V and 0 from J; bases not matched to a gene: 6. The CDR3 runs 17 residues. The V gene's germline CDR1 is LGHNA and CDR2 YSLEER. The CDR3 protein is CASSQGPASGSTDTQYF. The CDR3, as DNA: TGCGCCAGCAGCCAAGGCCCGGCTAGCGGGAGCACAGATACGCAGTATTTT.

V is TRBV30 and J is TRBJ2-1, with a possible D match to TRBD2 (6 bases). The V gene's germline CDR1 is GTSNPN and CDR2 SVGIG (reference sequence). The CDR3 consists of 14 residues. With 3 bases removed from V and 10 bases from J, the gap between germline ends came to 19 bases. CDR3 DNA sequence: TGTGCCTGGAGGTCGGGGCGGGGTCCTGCCGAGCAGTTCTTC. Translation: CAWRSGRGPAEQFF.

This chain connects TRBV30 to TRBJ2-5; TRBD2 agrees at 7 bases. The ends lost 2 bases at V and 13 bases at J; junction bases unmatched: 13. Germline loops: CDR1 GTSNPN, CDR2 SVGIG (reference sequence). CDR3 length: 13 amino acids. CDR3 nucleotide sequence: TGTGCCTGGAGTAAGGGCCATGGGGGGGGTCGGTACTTC. Residues: CAWSKGHGGGRYF.

This clone was seen more than once but under ten times. This chain uses TRBV4-2 with TRBJ1-1; D perhaps matches TRBD1 (6 bases). The ends were cut back, 0 bases at V and 1 base at J, with 9 bases in the middle. CDR1 is LGHNA and CDR2 is YNFKEQ in the germline V gene. This CDR3 spans 15 amino acids. The CDR3, as DNA: TGTGCCAGCAGCCAAGAACAGGGATGGAACACTGAAGCTTTCTTT. It encodes CASSQEQGWNTEAFF.

The gene calls are TRBV7-2 and TRBJ2-3; D is perhaps TRBD2 (6 bases). The CDR3 spans 14 residues. Germline V gene lookup returns CDR1 SGHTA and CDR2 FQGNSA. Trimming removed 5 bases at V and 2 bases at J, with 11 bases between. The CDR3 sequence: CASSPDYPTDTQYF. CDR3 in DNA: TGTGCCAGCAGCCCGGACTATCCCACAGATACGCAGTATTTT. Supplemented by reference TRBV7-2 and TRBJ2-3, the full variable domain reads GAGVSQSPSNKVTEKGKDVELRCDPISGHTALYWYRQSLGQGLEFLIYFQGNSAPDKSGLPSDRFSAERTGGSVSTLTIQRTQQEDSAVYLCASSPDYPTDTQYFGPGTRLTVL.

The chain employs TRBV7-8 and TRBJ2-2; D possibly corresponds to TRBD2 (6 bases). Germline-derived CDR1 and CDR2 are SGHVS and FQNEAQ. This CDR3 spans 15 amino acids. The germline V and J ends were trimmed by 5 bases and 6 bases, with 16 bases remaining between them. The CDR3 DNA follows: TGTGCCAGCAGCACCTTCGGGTCTAGCGCCGGGGAGCTGTTTTTT. Amino acid sequence: CASSTFGSSAGELFF. The full variable domain, with the rest looked up from reference TRBV7-8 and TRBJ2-2, is GAGVSQSPRYKVAKRGQDVALRCDPISGHVSLFWYQQALGQGPEFLTYFQNEAQLDKSGLPSDRFFAERPEGSVSTLKIQRTQQEDSAVYLCASSTFGSSAGELFFGEGSRLTVL.

The rearrangement links TRBV7-2 to TRBJ2-5; tentative D call: TRBD2 (5 bases). Germline values: CDR1 SGHTA, CDR2 FQGNSA. Trimming stripped 5 bases from V and 5 bases from J, with 15 bases between. The CDR3 covers 14 residues. CDR3 in DNA: TGTGCCAGCAGCCTGGGCAAGAGAGGGGAGACCCAGTACTTC. This encodes CASSLGKRGETQYF.

The rearrangement uses TRBV4-3 and TRBJ1-6; 9 bases are a match to TRBD1. The germline V gene has CDR1 LGHNA and CDR2 YSLEER. The CDR3 is made up of 20 amino acids. V lost 1 base to trimming and J lost 7 bases; unmatched junction nucleotides: 17. The CDR3 nucleotides read TGCGCCAGCAGCCAAGGGCCCGGACAGGGGAGTTTGCGGATGAATTCACCCCTCCACTTT. Its translation: CASSQGPGQGSLRMNSPLHF.

About this clone itself: Other DNA sequences in the same sample also yield this CDR3. The V and J genes are TRBV5-1 and TRBJ2-1, with a weak D call TRBD2 (5 bases). Trimming took off 0 bases at V and 4 bases at J, with 8 bases between the two ends. The length of the CDR3 is 14 residues. CDR1 and CDR2 from the germline V gene are SGHRS and YFSETQ. In nucleotides, the CDR3 is TGCGCCAGCAGCTTGGGAGAGGGATACAATGAGCAGTTCTTC. Translated, it gives CASSLGEGYNEQFF.

The chain recombines TRBV29-1 with TRBJ1-2; unclear D gene. The germline V gene encodes CDR1 SQVTM and CDR2 ANQGSEA. V lost 3 bases to trimming and J lost 7 bases, with 12 bases between them. This CDR3 comprises 12 residues. The CDR3 DNA reads as TGCAGCGTTGATCCGGGAACGGGTGGCTACACCTTC. Translated: CSVDPGTGGYTF.

This clone has a single count. This chain joins TRBV7-2 and TRBJ2-2, with 13 bases lining up with TRBD2. The CDR3 has 18 residues. Germline V gene lookup returns CDR1 SGHTA and CDR2 FQGNSA. V was clipped by 2 bases and J by 0 bases; unmatched bases: 3. The CDR3 DNA is TGTGCCAGCAGCTTATTAACTAGCGGGAGGGCGAACACCGGGGAGCTGTTTTTT. This codes for CASSLLTSGRANTGELFF.

This chain uses TRBV9 with TRBJ1-2; TRBD1 agrees at 8 bases. Germline CDR1 SGDLS, CDR2 YYNGEE. V gave up 5 bases and J gave up 4 bases; unmatched junction bases: 10. There are 15 residues in the CDR3. The CDR3 DNA reads TGTGCCAGCAGGTACGCCGGGACAGGTCTCTATGGCTACACCTTC. Translation: CASRYAGTGLYGYTF.

The chain recombines TRBV7-8 with TRBJ2-1; 16 nucleotides line up with TRBD2. Trimming took 4 bases from V and 9 from J; bases not matched to a gene: 18. The CDR3 runs 20 residues. Germline V gene data show CDR1 as SGHVS and CDR2 as FQNEAQ. The CDR3 spells CASSSAPQAPGLAGGAEQFF. CDR3 DNA: TGTGCCAGCAGCTCCGCACCTCAAGCTCCGGGACTAGCGGGAGGGGCTGAGCAGTTCTTC.

This chain uses TRBV6-6 with TRBJ1-5; 7 bases match TRBD1. The J segment lost 9 bases and the V segment lost 4 bases, leaving 6 bases of the junction unmatched. In germline, CDR1 is MNHNY, CDR2 SVGAGI (reference sequence). The CDR3 spans 13 residues. CDR3 DNA: TGTGCCAGCAGTTGGGACAGCCAAGGGCCCCAGCATTTT. Protein product: CASSWDSQGPQHF.

CDR3 sequence reads: CASSHTKRLADNLYNEQFF. CDR3 sequence (DNA): TGTGCCAGCAGCCACACAAAAAGACTAGCGGACAACCTTTACAATGAGCAGTTCTTC. The V gene is TRBV14, the J gene TRBJ2-1, with 9 bases lining up with TRBD2. Germline V CDR1 and CDR2: SGHDN, FVKESK. Unmatched junction bases numbered 16, after V lost 3 bases and J lost 4 bases. The CDR3 sequence is 19 residues long.

This clone was seen a handful of times. V usage is TRBV29-1 and J usage is TRBJ1-1; perhaps TRBD1 as D (6 bases). Germline V CDR1 and CDR2: SQVTM, ANQGSEA. The CDR3 sequence is 13 residues long. V was cut by 6 bases and J by 0 bases, with 11 bases left in between. The CDR3 reads CSVEQGMNTEAFF. CDR3 coding DNA: TGCAGCGTCGAACAGGGAATGAACACTGAAGCTTTCTTT.

The chain employs TRBV18 and TRBJ1-2; 12 bases align to TRBD1. The CDR3 length is 18 residues. J gave up 6 bases and V 4 bases, and 15 bases lay outside the gene matches. The germline gives CDR1 KGHSH, CDR2 LQKENI. CDR3 nucleotide sequence: TGTGCCAGCTCACGCGAAACCGGGACAGGGGGCCCTATTAATGGCTACACCTTC. Its translation: CASSRETGTGGPINGYTF.

The chain couples TRBV4-2 to TRBJ2-7; D may be TRBD2 (6 bases). Germline CDR1 and CDR2: LGHNA and YNFKEQ. This CDR3 has 13 residues. Between the trimmed V and J ends, which lost 3 bases and 5 bases, there was a span of 11 bases. CDR3 coding DNA: TGTGCCAGCAGCCAGGGGGAGGTTGACGAGCAGTACTTC. Encoded protein: CASSQGEVDEQYF.

The V gene is TRBV30, the J gene TRBJ1-4; a possible D gene is TRBD1 (5 bases). Looked up from germline, CDR1 is GTSNPN and CDR2 is SVGIG (reference sequence). The CDR3 consists of 14 residues. V lost 2 bases, J lost 0 bases, and 7 bases lay in between. Here the CDR3 reads CAWSPQATNEKLFF. CDR3 DNA sequence: TGTGCCTGGAGTCCACAGGCAACTAATGAAAAACTGTTTTTT.

This chain joins TRBV5-1 and TRBJ2-3, with 9 bases matching TRBD2. The CDR3 is made up of 15 amino acids. The germline V gene encodes CDR1 SGHRS and CDR2 YFSETQ. V lost 1 base to trimming and J lost 6 bases; unmatched junction nucleotides: 6. The CDR3 nucleotides are TGCGCCAGCAGCTTGATTAGCGGGAGTTCGGATACGCAGTATTTT. This codes for CASSLISGSSDTQYF. The full variable domain, rest sourced from reference TRBV5-1 and TRBJ2-3, is KAGVTQTPRYLIKTRGQQVTLSCSPISGHRSVSWYQQTPGQGLQFLFEYFSETQRNKGNFPGRFSGRQFSNSRSEMNVSTLELGDSALYLCASSLISGSSDTQYFGPGTRLTVL.

This clone was counted a single time. V is TRBV5-1 and J is TRBJ2-5, with TRBD2 matching 7 bases. The CDR3 has 15 amino acids. V dropped 0 bases and J dropped 5; count of bases not matched to a gene: 7. Germline V gene data show CDR1 as SGHRS and CDR2 as YFSETQ. This chain's CDR3 is CASSLAGVSGETQYF. CDR3 nucleotides: TGCGCCAGCAGCTTGGCCGGAGTTAGCGGGGAGACCCAGTACTTC.

This chain links TRBV19 with TRBJ2-5; 9 bases agree with TRBD1. Germline CDR1 and CDR2: LNHDA and SQIVND (reference sequence). The CDR3 covers 13 residues. The trim removed 6 bases at V and 5 bases at J, leaving 4 bases unmatched. The CDR3 DNA follows: TGTGCCAGTAGGGACAGGGGACTGGAGACCCAGTACTTC. This sequence encodes CASRDRGLETQYF.

This clone showed up just a few times. The V and J genes are TRBV29-1 and TRBJ1-1, with TRBD1 identical over 7 bases. CDR1 and CDR2 (germline): SQVTM, ANQGSEA. With V trimmed by 5 bases and J by 4 bases, 10 bases remained unmatched. The CDR3 has 14 amino acids. The CDR3 spells CSVYRQGEATEAFF. CDR3 bases: TGCAGCGTTTACCGACAGGGAGAAGCCACTGAAGCTTTCTTT.

This chain joins TRBV9 and TRBJ2-1; the D gene is possibly TRBD1 (6 bases). Germline lookup yields CDR1 SGDLS and CDR2 YYNGEE. Trimming stripped 9 bases from V and 4 bases from J, with 17 bases between. This CDR3 is 14 amino acids long. The CDR3 sequence: CAIPQGTLYNEQFF. In DNA, the CDR3 is TGTGCCATTCCACAGGGCACCCTATACAATGAGCAGTTCTTC.

The J gene is TRBJ1-2, the V gene TRBV11-2; 8 positions agree with TRBD1. This CDR3 comprises 15 residues. CDR1 and CDR2 (germline): SGHAT, FQNNGV. V lost 5 bases and J lost 6; bases outside the gene matches: 11. The CDR3 sequence is CASSPSRGRGDGYTF. CDR3 DNA: TGTGCCAGCAGCCCCTCCAGGGGGCGCGGCGATGGCTACACCTTC.

The V call is TRBV9, the J call TRBJ2-1, with 7 bases fitting TRBD2. The germline V gene has CDR1 SGDLS and CDR2 YYNGEE. Trimming took 0 bases from V and 3 from J; bases not matched to a gene: 6. The CDR3 sequence is 16 residues long. The DNA for the CDR3 is TGTGCCAGCAGCGTAGCGGGGCGGGAGTTCTACAATGAGCAGTTCTTC. Its protein product is CASSVAGREFYNEQFF.